Each of the 2 T cell receptor beta chains below was sequenced from the same sample in a study of blood T cell repertoires in COVID-19. Assay used: immunoSEQ multiplex PCR; TCRdb lists only in-frame clones, some missing. The repertoire consists of about 69,000 clones, with less than 90% occurring once and the leading ten covering about 2.9%. Material: peripheral blood. These receptors came from an elderly man with acute or convalescent COVID-19.

The chain links TRBV7-6 to TRBJ2-2; 9 bases align to TRBD1. The CDR3 covers 16 residues. The germline CDR1 and CDR2 sequences are SGHVS and FNYEAQ. V lost 3 bases and J lost 3; bases outside the gene matches: 5. Here the CDR3 reads CASSLWDRADTGELFF. For the CDR3, the DNA is TGTGCCAGCAGCTTGTGGGACAGGGCGGACACCGGGGAGCTGTTTTTT.

The V gene is TRBV24-1, the J gene TRBJ2-2; 11 nucleotides align to TRBD1. There are 19 residues in the CDR3. The J segment lost 2 bases and the V segment lost 3 bases, leaving 10 bases of the junction unmatched. In germline, CDR1 is KGHDR, CDR2 SFDVKD. CDR3 coding DNA: TGTGCCACCAGTGATCGAGGACAGGGGGCAAAACTCAACACCGGGGAGCTGTTTTTT. Protein product: CATSDRGQGAKLNTGELFF.